The 12 T cell receptor beta chains presented below share a single source sample, sequenced in a study of T cell responses to AZD1222 COVID-19 vaccine. Only in-frame clones appear in the TCRdb table, and some are missing; sequencing was by immunoSEQ multiplex PCR. The repertoire holds 130,000 or so clones, with around 94% as singletons. This specimen was peripheral blood, taken on day 0 of AZD1222 vaccination. Every receptor here comes from an adult in good health.

The chain couples TRBV29-1 to TRBJ2-7; the D gene is possibly TRBD2 (7 bases). CDR1 is SQVTM and CDR2 is ANQGSEA in the germline V gene. The length of the CDR3 is 12 residues. The V end lost 4 bases, the J end lost 7 bases, and 14 bases lay between the germline ends. DNA for the CDR3: TGCAGCGTTGTTCGGGGGGCAAGGGAGCAGTACTTC. Protein sequence: CSVVRGAREQYF.

The chain is built from TRBV5-1 and TRBJ2-2; 9 bases are a match to TRBD2. Germline-derived CDR1 and CDR2 are SGHRS and YFSETQ. The V gene end was trimmed by 0 bases and the J gene end by 4 bases; junction bases not matched to a gene: 1. The CDR3 covers 15 residues. In DNA, the CDR3 is TGCGCCAGCAGCTTGGTTAGCGGGAGCACCGGGGAGCTGTTTTTT. Encoded protein: CASSLVSGSTGELFF.

The chain combines TRBV28 with TRBJ2-7; D is perhaps TRBD1 (6 bases). The germline V gene encodes CDR1 MDHEN and CDR2 SYDVKM. V was shortened by 4 bases and J by 3 bases, with 16 bases between the two germline ends. This CDR3 region has 15 residues. The CDR3 reads CASSSSTGTGYEQYF. CDR3 coding DNA: TGTGCCAGCAGTTCTTCTACAGGGACCGGCTACGAGCAGTACTTC.

Only one count was recorded for this clone. The rearrangement uses TRBV7-9 and TRBJ2-7; TRBD1 might be the D (6 bases). V dropped 4 bases and J dropped 0 bases, with 10 bases sitting between them. Germline CDR1 SEHNR, CDR2 FQNEAQ (reference sequence). The CDR3 is 14 amino acids. The CDR3 DNA follows: TGTGCCAGCAGCTCACAGGGACGCTCCTACGAGCAGTACTTC. Its protein is CASSSQGRSYEQYF.

The chain links TRBV28 to TRBJ2-5; no definite D call. Trimming took off 7 bases at V and 2 bases at J, with 17 bases between the two ends. The CDR3 spans 15 residues. CDR1 is MDHEN, CDR2 SYDVKM, per germline. The CDR3 here is CASTSLGLKQETQYF. In DNA, the CDR3 is TGTGCCAGCACTTCTCTGGGGTTAAAACAAGAGACCCAGTACTTC. Complete variable domain (other parts from reference TRBV28 and TRBJ2-5): DVKVTQSSRYLVKRTGEKVFLECVQDMDHENMFWYRQDPGLGLRLIYFSYDVKMKEKGDIPEGYSVSREKKERFSLILESASTNQTSMYLCASTSLGLKQETQYFGPGTRLLVL.

The chain recombines TRBV7-9 with TRBJ2-1; TRBD2 aligns across 8 bases. Losses at the gene ends were 5 bases for V and 12 bases for J; bases not matched to a gene: 18. The CDR3 totals 16 residues. Germline CDR1 reads SEHNR; CDR2 reads FQNEAQ (reference sequence). The CDR3 DNA is TGTGCCAGCAGCGGAACCCGGGGGGGGGACACTATGAGGCAGTTCTTC. As protein: CASSGTRGGDTMRQFF.

The genes are TRBV13 and TRBJ1-2; the match to TRBD1 covers 7 bases. The CDR3 covers 14 residues. Germline CDR1 reads PRHDT; CDR2 reads FYEKMQ (reference sequence). J was trimmed by 4 bases and V by 6 bases; bases with no gene match: 8. DNA of the CDR3: TGTGCCAGCAGTCAGGACAGGCGGACCTATGGCTACACCTTC. As protein: CASSQDRRTYGYTF.

This chain joins TRBV12-3 or TRBV12-4 and TRBJ1-2, with no clear D. The CDR3 length is 11 residues. Trimming took off 5 bases at V and 8 bases at J, with 9 bases between the two ends. The CDR3 loop is CASSRTAGYTF. CDR3 coding DNA: TGTGCCAGCAGTCGGACGGCGGGCTACACCTTC.

J is TRBJ2-1 and V is TRBV30, with D possibly being TRBD1 (5 bases). CDR1 and CDR2 (germline): GTSNPN, SVGIG (reference sequence). Trimming left V 5 bases short and J 0 bases short, with 8 bases between. This CDR3 comprises 13 residues. The CDR3 reads CAWQQGSYNEQFF. In DNA, the CDR3 is TGTGCCTGGCAGCAGGGCTCCTACAATGAGCAGTTCTTC.

The chain employs TRBV5-1 and TRBJ2-3; 13 bases map to TRBD2. The J segment lost 6 bases and the V segment lost 4 bases, leaving 5 bases of the junction unmatched. The CDR3 is 15 residues long. Germline lookup yields CDR1 SGHRS and CDR2 YFSETQ. In DNA, the CDR3 is TGCGCCAGCAGCCTAACTAGCGGGAGGGCTGATACGCAGTATTTT. Its translation is CASSLTSGRADTQYF.

The CDR3 spells CASSLGTSRTQYF. In nucleotides, the CDR3 is TGTGCCAGCAGCCTCGGGACATCACGGACCCAGTACTTC. The chain couples TRBV6-2 or TRBV6-3 to TRBJ2-5, with TRBD1 as a possible D gene (6 bases). The germline V gene has CDR1 MNHEY and CDR2 SVGEGT. The CDR3 is made up of 13 amino acids. V was trimmed by 6 bases and J by 7 bases, leaving 15 bases between them.

The chain employs TRBV19 and TRBJ1-2; unclear D gene. Between the trimmed V and J ends, which lost 10 bases and 1 base, there was a span of 19 bases. The germline gives CDR1 LNHDA, CDR2 SQIVND (reference sequence). CDR3 length: 15 residues. The CDR3 DNA reads TGTGCCACCGAAGCTTGGAGCGGGGTTAACTATGGCTACACCTTC. This encodes CATEAWSGVNYGYTF.